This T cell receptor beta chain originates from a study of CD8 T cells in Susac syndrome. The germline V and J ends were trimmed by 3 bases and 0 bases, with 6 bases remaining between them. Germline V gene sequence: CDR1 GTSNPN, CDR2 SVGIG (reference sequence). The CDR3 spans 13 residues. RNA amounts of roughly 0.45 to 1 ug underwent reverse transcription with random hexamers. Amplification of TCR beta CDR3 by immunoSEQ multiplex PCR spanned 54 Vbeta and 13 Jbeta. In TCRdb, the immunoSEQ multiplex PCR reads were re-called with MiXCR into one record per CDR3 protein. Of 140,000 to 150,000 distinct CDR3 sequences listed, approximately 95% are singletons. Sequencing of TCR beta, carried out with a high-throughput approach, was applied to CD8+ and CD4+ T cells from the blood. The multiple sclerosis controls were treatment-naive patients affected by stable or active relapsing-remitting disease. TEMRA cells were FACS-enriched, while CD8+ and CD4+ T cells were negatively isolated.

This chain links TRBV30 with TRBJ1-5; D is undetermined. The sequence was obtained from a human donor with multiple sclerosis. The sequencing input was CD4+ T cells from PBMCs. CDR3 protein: CAWREDSNQPQHF. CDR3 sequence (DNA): TGTGCCTGGAGGGAAGATAGCAATCAGCCCCAGCATTTT. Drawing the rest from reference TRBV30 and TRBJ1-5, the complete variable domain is SQTIHQWPATLVQPVGSPLSLECTVEGTSNPNLYWYRQAAGRGLQLLFYSVGIGQISSEVPQNLSASRPQDRQFILSSKKLLLSDSGFYLCAWREDSNQPQHFGDGTRLSIL.